This T cell receptor beta chain emerged from a study of early T cells in non-severe SARS-CoV-2 infection. V lost 5 bases to trimming and J lost 2 bases, with 16 bases between them. The CDR3 is 15 amino acids. CDR1 ENHRY and CDR2 SYGVKD come from the germline V gene. TCRdb redid the calling of the 5' RACE reads with MiXCR, one entry per CDR3 protein. The sample includes approximately 52,000 distinct CDR3 sequences, around 8% of them seen just once. This clonotype was picked up many times. Sequencing was done on a sample of whole blood. This TCR was recovered from an adult who was a healthcare worker with PCR-confirmed SARS-CoV-2 infection or an uninfected control (not recorded which). This rearrangement joins TRBV10-3 to TRBJ2-7; tentatively, D is TRBD1 (6 bases). CDR3: CAISRGTQGPYEQYF. The CDR3 nucleotides are TGTGCCATCAGTCGAGGAACACAGGGACCCTACGAGCAGTACTTC.